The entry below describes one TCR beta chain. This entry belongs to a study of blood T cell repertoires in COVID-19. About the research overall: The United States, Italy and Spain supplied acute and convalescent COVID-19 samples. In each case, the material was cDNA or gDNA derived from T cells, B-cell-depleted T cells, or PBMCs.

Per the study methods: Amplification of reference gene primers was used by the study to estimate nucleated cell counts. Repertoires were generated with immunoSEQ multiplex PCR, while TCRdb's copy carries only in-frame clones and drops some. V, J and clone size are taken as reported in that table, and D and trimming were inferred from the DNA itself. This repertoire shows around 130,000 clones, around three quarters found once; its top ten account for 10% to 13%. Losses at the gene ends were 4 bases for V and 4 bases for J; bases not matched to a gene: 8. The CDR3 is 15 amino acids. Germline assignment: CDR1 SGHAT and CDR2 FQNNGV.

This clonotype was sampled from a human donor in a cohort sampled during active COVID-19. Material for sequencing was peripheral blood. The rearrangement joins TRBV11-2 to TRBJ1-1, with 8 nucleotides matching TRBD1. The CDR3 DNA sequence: TGTGCCAGCAGCTCCGACAGGGGCCCAACCACTGAAGCTTTCTTT. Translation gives CASSSDRGPTTEAFF. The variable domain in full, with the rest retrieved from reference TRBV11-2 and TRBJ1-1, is EAGVAQSPRYKIIEKRQSVAFWCNPISGHATLYWYQQILGQGPKLLIQFQNNGVVDDSQLPKDRFSAERLKGVDSTLKIQPAKLEDSAVYLCASSSDRGPTTEAFFGQGTRLTVV.